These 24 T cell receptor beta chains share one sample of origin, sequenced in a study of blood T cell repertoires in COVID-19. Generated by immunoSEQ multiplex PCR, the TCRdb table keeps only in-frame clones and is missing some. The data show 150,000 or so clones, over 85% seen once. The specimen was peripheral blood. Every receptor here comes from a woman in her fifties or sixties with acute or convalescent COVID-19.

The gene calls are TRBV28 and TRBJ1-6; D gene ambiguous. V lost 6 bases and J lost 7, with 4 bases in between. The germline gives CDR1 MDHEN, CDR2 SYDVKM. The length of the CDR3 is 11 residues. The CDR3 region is CASRSNSPLHF. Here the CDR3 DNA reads TGTGCCAGCAGGAGCAATTCACCCCTCCACTTT.

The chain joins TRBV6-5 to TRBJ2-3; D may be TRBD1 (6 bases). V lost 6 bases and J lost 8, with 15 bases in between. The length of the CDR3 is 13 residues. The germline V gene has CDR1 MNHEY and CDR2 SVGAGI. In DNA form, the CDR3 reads TGTGCCAGCAGCCGACAGGTTTGGGGTACGCAGTATTTT. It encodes CASSRQVWGTQYF.

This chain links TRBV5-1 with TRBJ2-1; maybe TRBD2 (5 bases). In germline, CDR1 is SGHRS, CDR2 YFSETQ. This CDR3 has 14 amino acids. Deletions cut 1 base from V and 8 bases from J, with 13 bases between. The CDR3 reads CASSLILAGHEQFF. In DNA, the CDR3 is TGCGCCAGCAGCTTGATTCTAGCAGGCCATGAGCAGTTCTTC. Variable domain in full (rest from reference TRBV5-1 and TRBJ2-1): KAGVTQTPRYLIKTRGQQVTLSCSPISGHRSVSWYQQTPGQGLQFLFEYFSETQRNKGNFPGRFSGRQFSNSRSEMNVSTLELGDSALYLCASSLILAGHEQFFGPGTRLTVL.

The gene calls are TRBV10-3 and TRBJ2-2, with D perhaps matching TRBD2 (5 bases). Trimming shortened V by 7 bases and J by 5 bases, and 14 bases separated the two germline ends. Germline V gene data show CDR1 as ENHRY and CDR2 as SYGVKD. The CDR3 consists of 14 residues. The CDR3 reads CAINGEGRTGELFF. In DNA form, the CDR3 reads TGTGCCATCAATGGCGAGGGAAGGACCGGGGAGCTGTTTTTT.

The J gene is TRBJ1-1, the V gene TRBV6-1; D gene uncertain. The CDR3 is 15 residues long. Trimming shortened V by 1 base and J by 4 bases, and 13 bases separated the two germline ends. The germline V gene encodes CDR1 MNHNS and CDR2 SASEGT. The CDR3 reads CASSEVDPTGTEAFF. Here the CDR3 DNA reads TGTGCCAGCAGTGAAGTGGATCCTACGGGCACTGAAGCTTTCTTT.

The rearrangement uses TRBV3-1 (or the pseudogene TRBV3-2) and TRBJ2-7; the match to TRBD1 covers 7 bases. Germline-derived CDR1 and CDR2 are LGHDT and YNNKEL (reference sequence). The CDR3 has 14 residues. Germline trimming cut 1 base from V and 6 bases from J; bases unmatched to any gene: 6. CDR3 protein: CASSQVGQAGEQYF. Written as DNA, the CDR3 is TGTGCCAGCAGCCAAGTAGGACAGGCGGGCGAGCAGTACTTC.

CDR3 DNA: TGTGCCAGCAGTTTAACCGGGACTAATGAAAAACTGTTTTTT. It codes for CASSLTGTNEKLFF. V is TRBV28 and J is TRBJ1-4; no reliable D call. This CDR3 has 14 amino acids. The germline V and J ends were trimmed by 2 bases and 2 bases, with 6 bases remaining between them. Germline CDR1 and CDR2: MDHEN and SYDVKM.

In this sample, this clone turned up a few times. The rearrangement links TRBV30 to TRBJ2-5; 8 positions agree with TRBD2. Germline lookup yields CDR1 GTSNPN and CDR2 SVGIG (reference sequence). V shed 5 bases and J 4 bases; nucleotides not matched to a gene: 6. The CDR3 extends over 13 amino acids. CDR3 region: CAWGVGGVETQYF. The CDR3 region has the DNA TGTGCCTGGGGGGTCGGGGGGGTAGAGACCCAGTACTTC.

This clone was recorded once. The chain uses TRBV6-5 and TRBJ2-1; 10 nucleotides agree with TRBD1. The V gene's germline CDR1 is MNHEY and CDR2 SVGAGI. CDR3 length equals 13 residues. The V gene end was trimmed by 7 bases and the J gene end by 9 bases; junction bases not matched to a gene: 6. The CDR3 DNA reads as TGTGCCAGCACTCCGGGACAGGGGATTGAGCAGTTCTTC. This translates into CASTPGQGIEQFF.

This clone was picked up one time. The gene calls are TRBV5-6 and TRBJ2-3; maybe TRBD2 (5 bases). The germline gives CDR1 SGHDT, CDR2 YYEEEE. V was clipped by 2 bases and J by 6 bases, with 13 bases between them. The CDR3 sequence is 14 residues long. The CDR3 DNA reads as TGTGCCAGCAGCTTAAGGCGGAGAGGGGATACGCAGTATTTT. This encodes CASSLRRRGDTQYF.

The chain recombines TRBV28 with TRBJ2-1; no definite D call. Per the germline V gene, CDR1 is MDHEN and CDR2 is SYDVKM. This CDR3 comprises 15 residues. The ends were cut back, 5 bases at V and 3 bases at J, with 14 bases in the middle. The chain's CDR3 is CASSPDWRNYNEQFF. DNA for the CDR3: TGTGCCAGCAGTCCAGACTGGCGTAACTACAATGAGCAGTTCTTC.

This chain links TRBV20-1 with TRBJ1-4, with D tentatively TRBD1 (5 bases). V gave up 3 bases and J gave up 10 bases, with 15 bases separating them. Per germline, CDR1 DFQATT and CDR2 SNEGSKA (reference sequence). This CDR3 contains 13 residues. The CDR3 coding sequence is TGCAGTGCTAGTCCAGGGAAACTTGGAAAACTGTTTTTT. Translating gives CSASPGKLGKLFF.

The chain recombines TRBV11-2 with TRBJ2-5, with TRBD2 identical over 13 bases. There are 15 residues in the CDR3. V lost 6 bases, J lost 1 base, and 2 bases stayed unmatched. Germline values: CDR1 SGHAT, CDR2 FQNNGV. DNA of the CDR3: TGTGCCAGCAGACGACTAGCGGGGGGCCAAGAGACCCAGTACTTC. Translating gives CASRRLAGGQETQYF.

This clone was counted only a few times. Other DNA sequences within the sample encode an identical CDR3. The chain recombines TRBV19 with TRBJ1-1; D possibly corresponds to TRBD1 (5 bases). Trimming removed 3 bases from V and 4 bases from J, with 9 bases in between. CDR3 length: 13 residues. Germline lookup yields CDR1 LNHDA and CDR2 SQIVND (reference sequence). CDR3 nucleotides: TGTGCCAGTAGTATTAGGGGAGGCACTGAAGCTTTCTTT. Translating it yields CASSIRGGTEAFF. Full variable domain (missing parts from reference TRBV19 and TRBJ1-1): DGGITQSPKYLFRKEGQNVTLSCEQNLNHDAMYWYRQDPGQGLRLIYYSQIVNDFQKGDIAEGYSVSREKKESFPLTVTSAQKNPTAFYLCASSIRGGTEAFFGQGTRLTVV.

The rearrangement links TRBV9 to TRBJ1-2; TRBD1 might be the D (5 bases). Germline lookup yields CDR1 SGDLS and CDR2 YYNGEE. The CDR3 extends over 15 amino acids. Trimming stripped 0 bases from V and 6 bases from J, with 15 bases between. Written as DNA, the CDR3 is TGTGCCAGCAGCGTAGAACTCGGCGGGACCAATGGCTACACCTTC. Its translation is CASSVELGGTNGYTF.

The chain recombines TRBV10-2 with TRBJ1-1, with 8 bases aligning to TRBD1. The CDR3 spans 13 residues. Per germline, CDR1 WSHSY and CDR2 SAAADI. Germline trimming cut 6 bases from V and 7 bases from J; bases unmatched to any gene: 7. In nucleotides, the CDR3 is TGCGCCAGCAGGGTGGACAGGGTTGATGAAGCTTTCTTT. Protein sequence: CASRVDRVDEAFF.

CDR3 in amino acids: CASSLTGPNQPQHF. CDR3 bases: TGTGCCAGCAGCCTAACAGGACCTAATCAGCCCCAGCATTTT. This sequence joins TRBV7-2 and TRBJ1-5; possible D gene TRBD1, 5 bases. CDR1 and CDR2 (germline): SGHTA, FQGNSA. Trimming stripped 5 bases from V and 4 bases from J, with 12 bases between. This CDR3 spans 14 amino acids.

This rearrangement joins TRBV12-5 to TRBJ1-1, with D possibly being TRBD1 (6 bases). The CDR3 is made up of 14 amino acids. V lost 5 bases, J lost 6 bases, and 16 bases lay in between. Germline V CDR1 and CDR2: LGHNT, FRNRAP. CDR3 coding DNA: TGTGCTAGTGGTAATCCGGACAGTTTGTCTGAAGCTTTCTTT. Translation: CASGNPDSLSEAFF.

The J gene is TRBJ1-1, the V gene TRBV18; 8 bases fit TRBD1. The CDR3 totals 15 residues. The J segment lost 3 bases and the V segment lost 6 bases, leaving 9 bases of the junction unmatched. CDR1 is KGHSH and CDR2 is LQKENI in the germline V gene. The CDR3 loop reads CASSGTGLTDTEAFF. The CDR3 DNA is TGTGCCAGCTCGGGGACAGGTTTGACCGACACTGAAGCTTTCTTT.

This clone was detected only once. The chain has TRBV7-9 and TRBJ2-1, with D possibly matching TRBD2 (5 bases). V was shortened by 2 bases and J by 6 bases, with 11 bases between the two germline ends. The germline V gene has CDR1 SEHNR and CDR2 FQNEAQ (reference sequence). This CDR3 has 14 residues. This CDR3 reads CASSLSISGNEQFF. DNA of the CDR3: TGTGCCAGCAGCTTAAGTATAAGCGGCAATGAGCAGTTCTTC.

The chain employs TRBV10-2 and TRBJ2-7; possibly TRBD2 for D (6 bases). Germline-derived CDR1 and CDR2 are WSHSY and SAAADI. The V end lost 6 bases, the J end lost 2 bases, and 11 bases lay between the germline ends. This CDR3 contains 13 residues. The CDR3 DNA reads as TGCGCCAGCAGGCTAGCGACTCCCTACGAGCAGTACTTC. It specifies CASRLATPYEQYF.

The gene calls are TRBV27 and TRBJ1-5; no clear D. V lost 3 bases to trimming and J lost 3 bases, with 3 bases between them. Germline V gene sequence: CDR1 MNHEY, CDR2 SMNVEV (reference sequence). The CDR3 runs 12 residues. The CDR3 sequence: CASSFLNQPQHF. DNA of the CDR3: TGTGCCAGCAGTTTCCTCAATCAGCCCCAGCATTTT.

The CDR3 is CASSQEGTGTPEAFF. The DNA for the CDR3 is TGCGCCAGCAGCCAAGAAGGAACAGGGACCCCTGAAGCTTTCTTT. The rearrangement links TRBV4-1 to TRBJ1-1; D is possibly TRBD1 (6 bases). The CDR3 totals 15 residues. The V end was cut by 0 bases, the J end by 6 bases, with 14 bases between. Germline V gene lookup returns CDR1 MGHRA and CDR2 YSYEKL.

The CDR3 nucleotides are TGTGCCAGCAACGACCTAGCGGGGACTCAAGAGACCCAGTACTTC. Residues: CASNDLAGTQETQYF. The chain employs TRBV2 and TRBJ2-5; 9 nucleotides align to TRBD2. The CDR3 extends over 15 amino acids. Germline V gene lookup returns CDR1 SNHLY and CDR2 FYNNEI. Trimming cost V 7 bases and J 2 bases; bases outside gene matches: 8.